This TCR beta chain was recorded in a study of cytomegalovirus exposure and HLA in healthy donors. Study results and caveats: Productive status was seen about 90% or about 30% of the time for most TCR beta V segments in an earlier analysis. Presence/absence results assume similar sequencing depth per donor, which may not hold.

Germline CDR1 is LGHNT and CDR2 is FRNRAP. This CDR3 comprises 17 residues. V lost 6 bases and J 1 base, leaving 20 bases between the germline ends. The study ran its PCR with 60 Vbeta and 13 Jbeta primers. Profiling relied on immunoSEQ multiplex PCR, and the TCRdb table lists in-frame clones only, not all of them. The sample contains some 89,000 clones, 85% of which appear only once. Healthy people donating bone marrow made up the donors. Remarks on this clone: The target antigen is unknown. Other DNA sequences within the sample encode an identical CDR3.

Source material: PBMCs. This TCR derives from a man aged 40-49 years in good health and CMV-seropositive. The V gene is TRBV12-5, the J gene TRBJ2-3, with D possibly matching TRBD2 (6 bases). CDR3: CASGLSRTGEGTDTQYF. Written as DNA, the CDR3 is TGTGCTAGTGGCTTATCACGGACGGGAGAGGGCACAGATACGCAGTATTTT. The variable domain in full, completed from reference TRBV12-5 and TRBJ2-3, reads DARVTQTPRHKVTEMGQEVTMRCQPILGHNTVFWYRQTMMQGLELLAYFRNRAPLDDSGMPKDRFSAEMPDATLATLKIQPSEPRDSAVYFCASGLSRTGEGTDTQYFGPGTRLTVL.